The 26 T cell receptor beta chains given below trace back to one sample, sequenced in a study of blood T cell repertoires in COVID-19. Measured with immunoSEQ multiplex PCR; TCRdb has only the in-frame clones, and not every one. The profile shows 47,000 or so clones, 80% to 90% of them singletons. The source material was peripheral blood. The receptors originated from a woman aged 55 to 70 with acute or convalescent COVID-19.

The gene calls are TRBV4-2 and TRBJ2-1, with 7 bases that match TRBD2. The germline gives CDR1 LGHNA, CDR2 YNFKEQ. J was trimmed by 6 bases and V by 1 base; bases with no gene match: 9. This CDR3 comprises 16 residues. CDR3 in DNA: TGTGCCAGCAGCCAAGCGGTCGGGGGACTACGCAATGAGCAGTTCTTC. Its protein is CASSQAVGGLRNEQFF.

This rearrangement joins TRBV14 to TRBJ2-7; the D gene is possibly TRBD2 (5 bases). This CDR3 is built from 17 residues. The ends were cut back, 3 bases at V and 3 bases at J, with 21 bases in the middle. Germline lookup yields CDR1 SGHDN and CDR2 FVKESK. CDR3 in DNA: TGTGCCAGCAGCCAGGAATACTCCGGACTTTTTCTCTACGAGCAGTACTTC. Its translation is CASSQEYSGLFLYEQYF.

This clone was seen a handful of times. This rearrangement joins TRBV23-1 to TRBJ2-2, with no clear D. TRBV23-1 is sorted into the ORF group, with uncertain function. The CDR3 runs 16 residues. Trimming cost V 2 bases and J 4 bases, with 14 bases left between them. Written as DNA, the CDR3 is TGCGCCAGCAGTCAACTGGTCAAACCGGTCACCGGGGAGCTGTTTTTT. Protein product: CASSQLVKPVTGELFF.

The gene calls are TRBV5-1 and TRBJ2-4; D gene unclear. Germline CDR1 reads SGHRS; CDR2 reads YFSETQ. Trimming took off 0 bases at V and 8 bases at J, with 9 bases between the two ends. The CDR3 extends over 13 amino acids. CDR3 residues: CASSLGLLDIQYF. The CDR3 coding sequence is TGCGCCAGCAGCTTGGGTCTTCTAGACATTCAGTACTTC.

This chain connects TRBV28 to TRBJ1-5, with 7 bases identical to TRBD1. Germline trimming cut 2 bases from V and 4 bases from J; bases unmatched to any gene: 5. The CDR3 has 15 amino acids. Germline lookup yields CDR1 MDHEN and CDR2 SYDVKM. The chain's CDR3 is CASSLPDRANQPQHF. The CDR3 nucleotides are TGTGCCAGCAGTTTACCCGACAGGGCAAATCAGCCCCAGCATTTT.

This sequence joins TRBV29-1 and TRBJ1-2, with a tentative D call TRBD1 (5 bases). The CDR3 sequence is 11 residues long. The ends were cut back, 5 bases at V and 6 bases at J, with 10 bases in the middle. The V gene's germline CDR1 is SQVTM and CDR2 ANQGSEA. This chain's CDR3 is CSVLAGDGYTF. The CDR3, as DNA: TGCAGCGTTCTTGCGGGGGATGGCTACACCTTC.

This chain links TRBV27 with TRBJ1-2, with 9 nucleotides matching TRBD1. J was trimmed by 8 bases and V by 6 bases; bases with no gene match: 13. Germline V gene sequence: CDR1 MNHEY, CDR2 SMNVEV (reference sequence). This CDR3 region has 15 residues. In DNA form, the CDR3 reads TGTGCCAGCAGGCTGTCGTACGGACAGGGGAACGGCTACACCTTC. Translating it yields CASRLSYGQGNGYTF.

This clone was detected only a few times. The gene calls are TRBV4-1 and TRBJ2-1; 8 bases line up with TRBD1. This CDR3 comprises 19 residues. Trimming at V came to 0 bases and at J to 9 bases, leaving 19 bases not matched to a gene. The V gene's germline CDR1 is MGHRA and CDR2 YSYEKL. CDR3 DNA: TGCGCCAGCAGCCAAGATTTTGTTAGGGTGTCGACAGGGGCCCCTGAGCAGTTCTTC. This codes for CASSQDFVRVSTGAPEQFF.

The chain combines TRBV5-5 with TRBJ2-3; TRBD1 is a possible D gene (5 bases). The germline V gene encodes CDR1 SGHKS and CDR2 YYEKEE (reference sequence). CDR3 length: 15 residues. The V end lost 0 bases, the J end lost 4 bases, and 12 bases lay between the germline ends. CDR3 region: CASSLGPGRADTQYF. In nucleotides, the CDR3 is TGTGCCAGCAGCTTGGGGCCAGGGCGCGCAGATACGCAGTATTTT.

The V gene is TRBV5-6, the J gene TRBJ1-6; 10 bases align to TRBD1. The ends lost 4 bases at V and 7 bases at J; junction bases unmatched: 2. CDR3 length equals 14 residues. CDR1 is SGHDT, CDR2 YYEEEE, per germline. Here the CDR3 reads CASSTGQGNSPLHF. The CDR3 DNA reads TGTGCCAGCAGCACGGGACAGGGGAATTCACCCCTCCACTTT.

The V call is TRBV27, the J call TRBJ1-5, with 7 positions matching TRBD1. The CDR3 runs to 15 residues. Unmatched junction bases numbered 10, after V lost 8 bases and J lost 3 bases. Per the germline V gene, CDR1 is MNHEY and CDR2 is SMNVEV (reference sequence). CDR3 nucleotides: TGTGCCAGCCGCCTCGAGGGGGCCGCCAATCAGCCCCAGCATTTT. Translating it yields CASRLEGAANQPQHF.

J is TRBJ2-3 and V is TRBV5-4; TRBD2 aligns across 9 bases. Germline-derived CDR1 and CDR2 are SGHNT and YYREEE (reference sequence). The CDR3 consists of 16 residues. J was trimmed by 5 bases and V by 2 bases; bases with no gene match: 9. The CDR3, as DNA: TGTGCCAGCAGCTTCTCGGCGGGGGGGCCATTAGATACGCAGTATTTT. Translated, it gives CASSFSAGGPLDTQYF.

V is TRBV7-9 and J is TRBJ1-2, with D maybe TRBD1 (5 bases). V lost 1 base, J lost 2 bases, and 8 bases lay in between. The CDR3 extends over 14 amino acids. Germline V gene data show CDR1 as SEHNR and CDR2 as FQNEAQ (reference sequence). In DNA, the CDR3 is TGTGCCAGCAGCTTAGGACAGAACAACTATGGCTACACCTTC. This translates into CASSLGQNNYGYTF.

This chain joins TRBV27 and TRBJ1-2, with a weak D call TRBD1 (5 bases). CDR3 length equals 13 residues. Germline lookup yields CDR1 MNHEY and CDR2 SMNVEV (reference sequence). The V end lost 1 base, the J end lost 5 bases, and 8 bases lay between the germline ends. CDR3 sequence: CASSLWGGYGYTF. DNA for the CDR3: TGTGCCAGCAGTTTATGGGGCGGTTATGGCTACACCTTC.

J is TRBJ1-4 and V is TRBV7-6; the match to TRBD1 covers 9 bases. The CDR3 extends over 14 amino acids. The germline gives CDR1 SGHVS, CDR2 FNYEAQ. Losses at the gene ends were 1 base for V and 8 bases for J; bases not matched to a gene: 2. CDR3 region: CASSLVQGAEKLFF. The CDR3 DNA reads TGTGCCAGCAGCTTAGTACAGGGGGCGGAAAAACTGTTTTTT. The whole variable domain, filled in from reference TRBV7-6 and TRBJ1-4, reads GAGVSQSPRYKVTKRGQDVALRCDPISGHVSLYWYRQALGQGPEFLTYFNYEAQQDKSGLPNDRFSAERPEGSISTLTIQRTEQRDSAMYRCASSLVQGAEKLFFGSGTQLSVL.

This rearrangement joins TRBV28 to TRBJ1-5, with 9 bases identical to TRBD1. CDR1 and CDR2 (germline): MDHEN, SYDVKM. Trimming cost V 7 bases and J 7 bases; bases outside gene matches: 5. This CDR3 region has 13 residues. The CDR3: CASTPGQGQPQHF. CDR3 bases: TGTGCCAGCACCCCGGGACAGGGCCAGCCCCAGCATTTT.

The genes are TRBV27 and TRBJ2-7, with D possibly matching TRBD1 (5 bases). CDR3 size: 13 residues. Deletions cut 7 bases from V and 5 bases from J, with 15 bases between. The germline V gene encodes CDR1 MNHEY and CDR2 SMNVEV (reference sequence). DNA of the CDR3: TGTGCCAGCACGAAATCTGGGGCCCACGAGCAGTACTTC. Its translation: CASTKSGAHEQYF.

The table lists this clone with a count of one. The chain recombines TRBV6-5 with TRBJ1-6; the D gene is possibly TRBD1 (6 bases). CDR3 length: 13 amino acids. Germline V lookup: CDR1 MNHEY, CDR2 SVGAGI. V was pared by 4 bases and J by 12 bases, with 13 bases between. This CDR3 reads CASSLQGERPLHF. As DNA, the CDR3 is TGTGCCAGCAGTTTACAGGGAGAGCGACCCCTCCACTTT.

This clone has a single count. V usage is TRBV7-9 and J usage is TRBJ1-2; D is unresolved. Germline assignment: CDR1 SEHNR and CDR2 FQNEAQ (reference sequence). V was shortened by 1 base and J by 8 bases, with 17 bases between the two germline ends. The CDR3 length is 15 residues. The CDR3 region is CASSLVGTSGIGYTF. The CDR3 DNA reads as TGTGCCAGCAGCTTAGTAGGCACTTCGGGTATCGGCTACACCTTC. Full variable domain (remainder filled in from reference TRBV7-9 and TRBJ1-2): DTGVSQNPRHKITKRGQNVTFRCDPISEHNRLYWYRQTLGQGPEFLTYFQNEAQLEKSRLLSDRFSAERPKGSFSTLEIQRTEQGDSAMYLCASSLVGTSGIGYTFGSGTRLTVV.

The gene calls are TRBV28 and TRBJ2-3; 9 nucleotides agree with TRBD1. Trimming removed 6 bases from V and 1 base from J; junction bases left unmatched: 11. Germline V gives CDR1 MDHEN, CDR2 SYDVKM. CDR3 length: 17 residues. The CDR3 coding sequence is TGTGCCAGCAGCTACTCAGGGACAGGGTATGGCACAGATACGCAGTATTTT. Amino acids: CASSYSGTGYGTDTQYF.

This chain links TRBV19 with TRBJ1-2; possible D gene TRBD1, 6 bases. This CDR3 region has 13 residues. V was trimmed by 9 bases and J by 1 base, leaving 12 bases between them. Germline CDR1 and CDR2: LNHDA and SQIVND (reference sequence). The chain's CDR3 is CASSGGVNYGYTF. The CDR3 DNA sequence: TGTGCCAGCAGCGGGGGCGTTAACTATGGCTACACCTTC.

The rearrangement links TRBV18 to TRBJ1-6; D remains unclear. Germline-derived CDR1 and CDR2 are KGHSH and LQKENI. This CDR3 has 14 residues. Trimming stripped 4 bases from V and 7 bases from J, with 11 bases between. The CDR3 here is CASSQEVTNSPLHF. The CDR3 region has the DNA TGTGCCAGCTCACAGGAGGTTACAAATTCACCCCTCCACTTT.

The chain employs TRBV9 and TRBJ2-1; weak D call: TRBD1 (5 bases). The CDR3 extends over 16 amino acids. The germline V and J ends were trimmed by 3 bases and 6 bases, with 19 bases remaining between them. Germline-derived CDR1 and CDR2 are SGDLS and YYNGEE. CDR3 sequence reads: CASSATHGQLRNEQFF. Written as DNA, the CDR3 is TGTGCCAGCAGCGCCACCCACGGACAATTACGCAATGAGCAGTTCTTC.

J is TRBJ1-1 and V is TRBV12-5, with 7 bases fitting TRBD1. Losses at the gene ends were 6 bases for V and 6 bases for J; bases not matched to a gene: 7. Per germline, CDR1 LGHNT and CDR2 FRNRAP. The CDR3 is made up of 13 amino acids. CDR3 nucleotide sequence: TGTGCTAGTGGCCAGGGGGTAGGGGCTGAAGCTTTCTTT. Protein: CASGQGVGAEAFF.

The genes are TRBV11-3 and TRBJ2-3; 10 positions match TRBD2. V was pared by 5 bases and J by 6 bases, with 5 bases of the junction left unmatched. The CDR3 is 14 residues long. Germline values: CDR1 SGHNT, CDR2 YENEEA. The chain's CDR3 is CASSSGTSADTQYF. In DNA, the CDR3 is TGTGCCAGCAGCAGCGGGACTAGCGCGGATACGCAGTATTTT.

The V and J genes are TRBV19 and TRBJ1-5; TRBD1 might be the D (5 bases). Trimming pared 0 bases from V and 7 bases from J, leaving 16 bases between. Germline V gene data show CDR1 as LNHDA and CDR2 as SQIVND (reference sequence). There are 16 residues in the CDR3. For the CDR3, the DNA is TGTGCCAGTAGTATAGAATGGGCCCTAACAGGCCAGCCCCAGCATTTT. Translation gives CASSIEWALTGQPQHF.